This T cell receptor (beta chain) is drawn from a study of blood T cells in healthy people across ages. Study-wide results and limits: Long-lived and aged donors differed, with more naive CD4+ cells and higher diversity in the long-lived.

With respect to this clonotype: The antigen remains unidentified.

Germline assignment: CDR1 PRHDT and CDR2 FYEKMQ (reference sequence). V lost 6 bases to trimming and J lost 4 bases; unmatched junction nucleotides: 5. This CDR3 has 14 residues. Alongside a J-beta primer mix, a sample-barcoded 5' primer served in a second PCR lasting 7 to 11 cycles. TCRdb fed the 5' RACE reads into MiXCR, producing one record per CDR3 protein. The sample lists about 640,000 distinct CDR3 sequences; around 41% were seen once. The source of this sequence is a man of 80 years or more in good health. The specimen sequenced was blood. The rearrangement links TRBV13 to TRBJ2-2; 7 nucleotides agree with TRBD1. CDR3 loop: CASRSQGVTGELFF. The DNA for the CDR3 is TGTGCCAGCAGGAGCCAGGGGGTCACCGGGGAGCTGTTTTTT.